The 32 T cell receptor beta chains below all came from one sample that was sequenced in a study of vaccination and CD4 T cells after COVID-19. What these receptors recognize is not known. Treatment in this sample: roughly nine-day PBMC culture with coronavirus spike peptide pools or control peptides (ViraFEST assay). The collection of CD4+ T cells from the unexposed donor took place before the COVID-19 pandemic (2011-2018). Once obtained from cultured CD4+ T cells, the DNA was sequenced using the Oncomine TCR Beta short-read assay. MiXCR, applied by TCRdb to the PCR reads, yields one record per CDR3 protein. In the table there are about 6,600 distinct CDR3 sequences, 30% to 45% of which are singletons. Material: CD4+ T cells from blood, cultured in vitro. Every receptor here comes from a human donor in good health.

V is TRBV7-6 and J is TRBJ1-5; 7 positions match TRBD1. There are 16 residues in the CDR3. The V gene's germline CDR1 is SGHVS and CDR2 FNYEAQ. V lost 7 bases and J lost 1; bases outside the gene matches: 10. CDR3 amino acids: CASNPDRAPSNQPQHF. The CDR3, as DNA: TGTGCCAGCAACCCCGACAGGGCGCCAAGCAATCAGCCCCAGCATTTT.

The rearrangement links TRBV20-1 to TRBJ1-5, with a possible D match to TRBD1 (5 bases). The CDR3 consists of 12 residues. Trimming stripped 5 bases from V and 5 bases from J, with 10 bases between. Germline lookup yields CDR1 DFQATT and CDR2 SNEGSKA (reference sequence). CDR3 residues: CSAFRVDQPQHF. The CDR3 DNA follows: TGCAGTGCTTTCAGGGTTGATCAGCCCCAGCATTTT.

The chain joins TRBV6-2 or TRBV6-3 to TRBJ2-3, with D unresolved. This CDR3 region has 16 residues. V lost 3 bases and J 3 bases, leaving 16 bases between the germline ends. Germline values: CDR1 MNHEY, CDR2 SVGEGT. Here the CDR3 reads CASSYGTHMTTDTQYF. In nucleotides, the CDR3 is TGTGCCAGCAGTTATGGCACACACATGACAACAGATACGCAGTATTTT.

This clonotype was recorded a few times. The chain is built from TRBV6-5 and TRBJ1-1; D remains unclear. The germline V and J ends were trimmed by 4 bases and 1 base, with 4 bases remaining between them. Germline V gene lookup returns CDR1 MNHEY and CDR2 SVGAGI. The CDR3 has 12 residues. The DNA of the CDR3 is TGTGCCAGCAGTTTCACGAACACTGAAGCTTTCTTT. This translates into CASSFTNTEAFF.

CDR3 nucleotides: TGTGCCAGTAGTGGACAGGTCAATTCACCCCTCCACTTT. This sequence encodes CASSGQVNSPLHF. The V call is TRBV19, the J call TRBJ1-6, with TRBD1 matching over 7 bases. With V trimmed by 5 bases and J by 7 bases, 2 bases remained unmatched. The CDR3 is 13 amino acids. Germline V CDR1 and CDR2: LNHDA, SQIVND (reference sequence).

This clonotype was seen a few times. CDR3 DNA: TGTGCCAGCAGAATCCCGAGCTCCTATAATTCACCCCTCCACTTT. Amino acid sequence: CASRIPSSYNSPLHF. The V call is TRBV2, the J call TRBJ1-6; D is unresolved. Trimming cost V 6 bases and J 0 bases, with 9 bases left between them. This CDR3 comprises 15 residues. The germline V gene has CDR1 SNHLY and CDR2 FYNNEI. The whole variable domain, filled in from reference TRBV2 and TRBJ1-6, reads EPEVTQTPSHQVTQMGQEVILRCVPISNHLYFYWYRQILGQKVEFLVSFYNNEISEKSEIFDDQFSVERPDGSNFTLKIRSTKLEDSAMYFCASRIPSSYNSPLHFGNGTRLTVT.

By share, this clonotype counts as medium-sized. The rearrangement joins TRBV3-1 to TRBJ2-3, with TRBD2 matching over 10 bases. The germline CDR1 and CDR2 sequences are LGHDT and YNNKEL (reference sequence). This CDR3 contains 15 residues. V was pared by 5 bases and J by 2 bases, with 4 bases of the junction left unmatched. DNA for the CDR3: TGTGCCAGCAGCACTAGCGGGGCTCTCACAGATACGCAGTATTTT. This sequence encodes CASSTSGALTDTQYF.

This clonotype was picked up a small number of times. This sequence joins TRBV20-1 and TRBJ1-5; 7 nucleotides agree with TRBD1. Germline CDR1 DFQATT, CDR2 SNEGSKA (reference sequence). J gave up 5 bases and V 7 bases, and 8 bases lay outside the gene matches. This CDR3 contains 13 residues. The CDR3 bases are TGCAGTGTTAAGGGACAGCATGATCAGCCCCAGCATTTT. This sequence encodes CSVKGQHDQPQHF.

The genes are TRBV7-2 and TRBJ1-2; TRBD1 agrees at 8 bases. Unmatched junction bases numbered 4, after V lost 1 base and J lost 3 bases. The CDR3 loop spans 15 amino acids. CDR1 is SGHTA and CDR2 is FQGNSA in the germline V gene. For the CDR3, the DNA is TGTGCCAGCAGCTTAGACGGACAGGGCTACTATGGCTACACCTTC. Amino acid sequence: CASSLDGQGYYGYTF.

The chain carries TRBV6-1 and TRBJ2-2, with 7 positions matching TRBD1. Germline CDR1 is MNHNS and CDR2 is SASEGT. With 8 bases clipped from V and 1 base from J, the junction kept 1 base outside the gene matches. CDR3 length equals 13 residues. CDR3 sequence reads: CASRQGNTGELFF. The CDR3 bases are TGTGCCAGCCGACAGGGGAACACCGGGGAGCTGTTTTTT.

The gene calls are TRBV7-9 and TRBJ2-3; perhaps TRBD2 as D (6 bases). The CDR3 has 16 amino acids. Trimming left V 1 base short and J 7 bases short, with 18 bases between. The V gene's germline CDR1 is SEHNR and CDR2 FQNEAQ (reference sequence). CDR3 loop: CASSLEEAGSRNTQYF. The CDR3 region has the DNA TGTGCCAGCAGCTTAGAGGAGGCGGGGTCGCGAAATACGCAGTATTTT.

V is TRBV4-1 and J is TRBJ2-7, with D perhaps matching TRBD1 (5 bases). Germline loops: CDR1 MGHRA, CDR2 YSYEKL. The CDR3 runs 14 residues. V gave up 2 bases and J gave up 6 bases, with 14 bases separating them. CDR3 sequence (DNA): TGCGCCAGCAGCCAACAGGGTCTGGCTGGCGAGCAGTACTTC. Its protein is CASSQQGLAGEQYF.

The chain joins TRBV7-3 to TRBJ2-1; 9 positions match TRBD2. The CDR3 runs to 14 residues. CDR1 SGHTA and CDR2 FQGTGA come from the germline V gene. Trimming cost V 5 bases and J 6 bases; bases outside gene matches: 5. Here the CDR3 DNA reads TGTGCCAGCAGCCCGGGACTAGCATCCAATGAGCAGTTCTTC. It is translated as CASSPGLASNEQFF.

CDR3 region: CSARTGTEEETQYF. DNA of the CDR3: TGCAGTGCTAGAACCGGGACGGAAGAAGAGACCCAGTACTTC. This chain uses TRBV20-1 with TRBJ2-5; the D call may be TRBD1 or TRBD2 (5 bases each). Germline V gene lookup returns CDR1 DFQATT and CDR2 SNEGSKA (reference sequence). This CDR3 spans 14 amino acids. V was clipped by 2 bases and J by 3 bases, with 13 bases between them.

The rearrangement uses TRBV4-1 and TRBJ1-4; D not resolved. Germline-derived CDR1 and CDR2 are MGHRA and YSYEKL. The V and J ends lost 4 bases and 7 bases respectively, with 10 bases between them. This CDR3 contains 13 residues. CDR3 residues: CASSPDMSEKLFF. The CDR3 bases are TGCGCCAGCAGCCCCGACATGAGTGAAAAACTGTTTTTT.

A few counts support this clonotype. This chain joins TRBV20-1 and TRBJ1-5; 9 nucleotides agree with TRBD1. The CDR3 spans 14 residues. V trimming: 6 bases; J trimming: 1 base; junction bases outside the gene matches: 4. CDR1 is DFQATT and CDR2 is SNEGSKA in the germline V gene (reference sequence). CDR3: CSARQGGSNQPQHF. CDR3 nucleotide sequence: TGCAGTGCCAGACAGGGGGGAAGCAATCAGCCCCAGCATTTT.

The J gene is TRBJ1-1, the V gene TRBV19; TRBD1 is a possible D gene (5 bases). The ends were cut back, 4 bases at V and 3 bases at J, with 15 bases in the middle. The CDR3 totals 15 residues. In germline, CDR1 is LNHDA, CDR2 SQIVND (reference sequence). CDR3 loop: CASSTRSGGYTEAFF. CDR3 in DNA: TGTGCCAGTAGTACCCGATCGGGGGGATACACTGAAGCTTTCTTT.

This clonotype was detected only a few times. This rearrangement joins TRBV30 to TRBJ1-2; D gene ambiguous. CDR1 GTSNPN and CDR2 SVGIG come from the germline V gene (reference sequence). This CDR3 has 13 amino acids. V was trimmed by 3 bases and J by 7 bases, leaving 15 bases between them. CDR3 loop: CAWSSLTRGGYTF. CDR3 DNA sequence: TGTGCCTGGAGCTCACTGACCCGGGGTGGCTACACCTTC.

This chain links TRBV6-1 with TRBJ1-5; D perhaps matches TRBD1 (6 bases). CDR3 length: 19 amino acids. The germline V gene encodes CDR1 MNHNS and CDR2 SASEGT. V shed 2 bases and J shed 0 bases, with 20 bases lying between them. Written as DNA, the CDR3 is TGTGCCAGCAGTGAATTCAGGGGACCTAAGGAGTATAGCAATCAGCCCCAGCATTTT. Translation gives CASSEFRGPKEYSNQPQHF.

The chain has TRBV29-1 and TRBJ2-5, with D possibly TRBD1 on 6 matching bases. The CDR3 loop spans 13 amino acids. Trimming removed 8 bases at V and 1 base at J, with 14 bases between. Germline values: CDR1 SQVTM, CDR2 ANQGSEA. The CDR3 bases are TGCAGCTCCAGCCGGACAGCCCAAGAGACCCAGTACTTC. This gives the protein CSSSRTAQETQYF.

The chain uses TRBV7-3 and TRBJ1-2, with TRBD1 matching 7 bases. With V trimmed by 4 bases and J by 6 bases, 11 bases remained unmatched. The CDR3 is made up of 15 amino acids. Germline loops: CDR1 SGHTA, CDR2 FQGTGA. The CDR3 here is CASSSPSKDRDGYTF. Here the CDR3 DNA reads TGTGCCAGCAGCTCTCCTTCCAAAGACAGGGATGGCTACACCTTC. Based on the CDR3 plus reference TRBV7-3 and TRBJ1-2, the full variable domain is GAGVSQTPSNKVTEKGKYVELRCDPISGHTALYWYRQSLGQGPEFLIYFQGTGAADDSGLPNDRFFAVRPEGSVSTLKIQRTERGDSAVYLCASSSPSKDRDGYTFGSGTRLTVV.

The chain recombines TRBV19 with TRBJ2-7, with TRBD1 matching 7 bases. The CDR3 loop spans 13 amino acids. V gave up 4 bases and J gave up 7 bases; unmatched junction bases: 7. CDR1 and CDR2 from the germline V gene are LNHDA and SQIVND (reference sequence). The CDR3 DNA is TGTGCCAGTAGTAGACAGGGAGTGTGGGAGCAGTACTTC. This translates into CASSRQGVWEQYF.

This clonotype was picked up a small number of times. The chain combines TRBV6-1 with TRBJ1-4, with 9 bases matching TRBD1. V shed 6 bases, J shed 8 bases, and the junction held 7 bases outside the gene matches. The germline CDR1 and CDR2 sequences are MNHNS and SASEGT. The CDR3 contains 14 residues. The CDR3 here is CASRIQGAGEKLFF. In nucleotides, the CDR3 is TGTGCCAGCAGAATACAGGGGGCTGGGGAAAAACTGTTTTTT.

This rearrangement joins TRBV20-1 to TRBJ2-5, with unresolved D. Germline V lookup: CDR1 DFQATT, CDR2 SNEGSKA (reference sequence). The CDR3 totals 14 residues. V lost 0 bases and J lost 4, with 12 bases in between. CDR3 sequence: CSARDTLGSETQYF. In DNA form, the CDR3 reads TGCAGTGCTAGAGATACCCTAGGATCAGAGACCCAGTACTTC.

This chain uses TRBV5-1 with TRBJ1-2; TRBD1 matches 7 bases. Trimming cost V 5 bases and J 4 bases; bases outside gene matches: 8. This CDR3 is 14 amino acids long. Germline lookup yields CDR1 SGHRS and CDR2 YFSETQ. CDR3: CASSRDSGPYGYTF. The CDR3 DNA reads as TGCGCCAGCAGTAGGGACAGCGGACCCTATGGCTACACCTTC.

CDR3 nucleotide sequence: TGTGCCAGCAGTCGAACCTCAGGGGCAGTCTCTGGGGCCAACGTCCTGACTTTC. It is translated as CASSRTSGAVSGANVLTF. V usage is TRBV27 and J usage is TRBJ2-6; D perhaps matches TRBD1 (6 bases). The CDR3 runs to 18 residues. V was shortened by 5 bases and J by 0 bases, with 17 bases between the two germline ends. The germline V gene encodes CDR1 MNHEY and CDR2 SMNVEV (reference sequence).

The chain has TRBV5-4 and TRBJ2-5; TRBD2 matches 7 bases. V was clipped by 5 bases and J by 4 bases; unmatched bases: 5. Germline CDR1 and CDR2: SGHNT and YYREEE (reference sequence). This CDR3 comprises 13 residues. DNA of the CDR3: TGTGCCAGCAGGGATTCGGGGGGAGAGACCCAGTACTTC. This codes for CASRDSGGETQYF.

The chain joins TRBV6-5 to TRBJ1-6; D unclear. Germline assignment: CDR1 MNHEY and CDR2 SVGAGI. The CDR3 sequence is 12 residues long. The germline V and J ends were trimmed by 1 base and 8 bases, with 3 bases remaining between them. The CDR3 protein is CASSYFDSPLHF. The CDR3, as DNA: TGTGCCAGCAGTTACTTCGATTCACCCCTCCACTTT.

As DNA, the CDR3 is TGTGCCAGCAGTTTACAGGGAGAAGCTTTCTTT. Amino acids: CASSLQGEAFF. The chain is built from TRBV12-3 or TRBV12-4 and TRBJ1-1, with D maybe TRBD1 (5 bases). The V end lost 2 bases, the J end lost 8 bases, and 6 bases lay between the germline ends. The CDR3 is made up of 11 amino acids.

The chain uses TRBV6-2 or TRBV6-3 and TRBJ2-7; possibly TRBD1 for D (6 bases). The CDR3 has 17 residues. Trimming shortened V by 6 bases and J by 1 base, and 22 bases separated the two germline ends. Germline V gene lookup returns CDR1 MNHEY and CDR2 SVGEGT. The CDR3 spells CASRFMPTGKGSYEQYF. In nucleotides, the CDR3 is TGTGCCAGCAGATTTATGCCCACAGGGAAAGGATCCTACGAGCAGTACTTC.

The gene calls are TRBV20-1 and TRBJ1-5; D gene unclear. CDR3 length equals 13 residues. Trimming took off 3 bases at V and 4 bases at J, with 10 bases between the two ends. CDR1 is DFQATT, CDR2 SNEGSKA, per germline (reference sequence). In nucleotides, the CDR3 is TGCAGTGCTAGGGGGAGGGAGAATCAGCCCCAGCATTTT. It yields the protein CSARGRENQPQHF.

For this clonotype: One base away lies a much larger clone, so this may be a sequencing read error. The chain uses TRBV19 and TRBJ1-5; a possible D gene is TRBD1 (6 bases). The germline V and J ends were trimmed by 5 bases and 9 bases, with 23 bases remaining between them. The CDR3 spans 16 residues. Germline V gene sequence: CDR1 LNHDA, CDR2 SQIVND (reference sequence). CDR3 DNA sequence: TGTGCCAGTAGTCCATCACATACAGGGTCGGGTCGGCCCCAGCATTTT. Translating it yields CASSPSHTGSGRPQHF.